Each of the 23 T cell receptor beta chains below was sequenced from the same sample in a study of T cells in Graves' hyperthyroidism and ophthalmopathy. TCR beta CDR3 regions were amplified from RNA. An initial round of RT-PCR targeting the TCR CDR3 relied on the HTBI primer set. TCRdb independently ran MiXCR on the multiplex PCR reads; one entry per CDR3 protein. This table has some 570,000 distinct CDR3 sequences, approximately 17% appearing once. What was sequenced was blood. The receptors were gathered from a woman younger than 30 with Graves' ophthalmopathy.

The genes are TRBV28 and TRBJ2-5; 10 bases align to TRBD2. Germline CDR1 and CDR2: MDHEN and SYDVKM. The CDR3 has 15 residues. V was pared by 6 bases and J by 1 base, with 5 bases of the junction left unmatched. The CDR3 here is CASRSGGGGQETQYF. Written as DNA, the CDR3 is TGTGCCAGCAGAAGCGGGGGGGGGGGCCAAGAGACCCAGTACTTC.

The chain is built from TRBV7-9 and TRBJ2-1; D ambiguous. Germline CDR1 is SEHNR and CDR2 is FQNEAQ (reference sequence). Deletions cut 5 bases from V and 5 bases from J, with 13 bases between. The CDR3 sequence is 14 residues long. The CDR3 sequence: CASSQALFDNEQFF. DNA for the CDR3: TGTGCCAGCAGCCAGGCTTTGTTTGACAATGAGCAGTTCTTC.

This clonotype was detected many times. The chain joins TRBV27 to TRBJ2-3; D might be TRBD1 (5 bases). The germline V gene encodes CDR1 MNHEY and CDR2 SMNVEV (reference sequence). The CDR3 length is 17 residues. Trimming took off 2 bases at V and 4 bases at J, with 19 bases between the two ends. The CDR3 is CASSLIGTGRGSDTQYF. DNA of the CDR3: TGTGCCAGCAGTTTAATAGGTACAGGTCGAGGATCAGATACGCAGTATTTT.

This clonotype was detected ten times or more. The V gene is TRBV28, the J gene TRBJ1-5; D remains ambiguous. The germline CDR1 and CDR2 sequences are MDHEN and SYDVKM. V dropped 11 bases and J dropped 0 bases, with 8 bases sitting between them. The CDR3 covers 12 residues. CDR3 DNA sequence: TGTGCCGAAGCACATAGCAATCAGCCCCAGCATTTT. Amino acids: CAEAHSNQPQHF. The variable domain in full, completed from reference TRBV28 and TRBJ1-5, reads DVKVTQSSRYLVKRTGEKVFLECVQDMDHENMFWYRQDPGLGLRLIYFSYDVKMKEKGDIPEGYSVSREKKERFSLILESASTNQTSMYLCAEAHSNQPQHFGDGTRLSIL.

The chain recombines TRBV5-4 with TRBJ2-1, with 12 positions matching TRBD2. Germline V lookup: CDR1 SGHNT, CDR2 YYREEE (reference sequence). The J segment lost 10 bases and the V segment lost 4 bases, leaving 15 bases of the junction unmatched. The CDR3 consists of 17 residues. CDR3 residues: CASSPGGASGRASEQFF. CDR3 DNA: TGTGCCAGCAGCCCGGGGGGTGCTAGCGGGAGGGCTTCGGAGCAGTTCTTC.

This clonotype was detected ten times or more. The V gene is TRBV18, the J gene TRBJ1-4; D unresolved. CDR3 length equals 16 residues. Trimming cost V 2 bases and J 0 bases, with 10 bases left between them. From germline, CDR1 is KGHSH and CDR2 LQKENI. The CDR3 is CASSPSTVATNEKLFF. The CDR3 DNA sequence: TGTGCCAGCTCACCATCTACGGTTGCAACTAATGAAAAACTGTTTTTT.

This clonotype was seen ten or more times. This chain connects TRBV28 to TRBJ1-1, with D tentatively TRBD1 (5 bases). Deletions cut 1 base from V and 0 bases from J, with 18 bases between. The length of the CDR3 is 18 residues. Germline CDR1 and CDR2: MDHEN and SYDVKM. The CDR3 DNA sequence: TGTGCCAGCAGTTTATTCTCGGGGCAGCCTACAATGAACACTGAAGCTTTCTTT. This translates into CASSLFSGQPTMNTEAFF. The variable domain in full, with the rest retrieved from reference TRBV28 and TRBJ1-1, is DVKVTQSSRYLVKRTGEKVFLECVQDMDHENMFWYRQDPGLGLRLIYFSYDVKMKEKGDIPEGYSVSREKKERFSLILESASTNQTSMYLCASSLFSGQPTMNTEAFFGQGTRLTVV.

This clonotype was observed at least ten times. This chain connects TRBV28 to TRBJ1-2, with 7 nucleotides matching TRBD1. In germline, CDR1 is MDHEN, CDR2 SYDVKM. V was pared by 6 bases and J by 4 bases, with 5 bases of the junction left unmatched. The CDR3 is 13 amino acids. CDR3 sequence reads: CASSPGQVYGYTF. The DNA for the CDR3 is TGTGCCAGCAGCCCCGGACAGGTCTATGGCTACACCTTC.

V usage is TRBV15 and J usage is TRBJ2-3, with 8 nucleotides matching TRBD2. Germline CDR1 and CDR2: LNHNV and YYDKDF (reference sequence). Trimming removed 5 bases from V and 5 bases from J; junction bases left unmatched: 18. This CDR3 contains 18 residues. The CDR3 protein is CATSRDLSKRERLDTQYF. As DNA, the CDR3 is TGTGCCACCAGCCGTGATCTCAGCAAGCGGGAGAGGTTAGATACGCAGTATTTT.

The chain uses TRBV11-2 and TRBJ2-1; D remains unclear. CDR3 length equals 14 residues. The germline V gene encodes CDR1 SGHAT and CDR2 FQNNGV. Trimming removed 6 bases at V and 6 bases at J, with 15 bases between. In DNA, the CDR3 is TGTGCCAGCAGTGAAGACATTACTTCCAATGAGCAGTTCTTC. Translation gives CASSEDITSNEQFF.

This clonotype was seen at least ten times. The chain employs TRBV6-1 and TRBJ2-7; D may correspond to TRBD1 or TRBD2 (5 bases each). Trimming cost V 6 bases and J 2 bases, with 11 bases left between them. The CDR3 is made up of 13 amino acids. CDR1 and CDR2 (germline): MNHNS, SASEGT. The CDR3 sequence: CASRRDGTYEQYF. The CDR3, as DNA: TGTGCCAGCAGGAGGGACGGAACCTACGAGCAGTACTTC.

The V gene is TRBV19, the J gene TRBJ1-4, with 7 bases identical to TRBD1. V lost 5 bases, J lost 8 bases, and 5 bases stayed unmatched. There are 13 residues in the CDR3. Germline assignment: CDR1 LNHDA and CDR2 SQIVND (reference sequence). The CDR3 loop is CASSVDRDEKLFF. The CDR3 region has the DNA TGTGCCAGTAGTGTCGACAGGGACGAAAAACTGTTTTTT.

This clonotype was seen many times. The chain carries TRBV7-3 and TRBJ1-1; perhaps TRBD1 as D (5 bases). This CDR3 contains 15 residues. V gave up 5 bases and J gave up 4 bases, with 17 bases separating them. The germline gives CDR1 SGHTA, CDR2 FQGTGA. The CDR3 loop is CASSPMGRGGTEAFF. The CDR3 DNA reads TGTGCCAGCAGCCCCATGGGACGGGGGGGCACTGAAGCTTTCTTT. The full variable domain, its missing parts supplied by reference TRBV7-3 and TRBJ1-1, is GAGVSQTPSNKVTEKGKYVELRCDPISGHTALYWYRQSLGQGPEFLIYFQGTGAADDSGLPNDRFFAVRPEGSVSTLKIQRTERGDSAVYLCASSPMGRGGTEAFFGQGTRLTVV.

The table lists this clonotype with a few counts. CDR3 DNA sequence: TGTGCCAGCAGCCCGACAGGGGGTCCCTATGGCTACACCTTC. Its protein product is CASSPTGGPYGYTF. The chain uses TRBV27 and TRBJ1-2; TRBD1 matches 9 bases. J was trimmed by 4 bases and V by 6 bases; bases with no gene match: 6. This CDR3 comprises 14 residues. Germline CDR1 reads MNHEY; CDR2 reads SMNVEV (reference sequence).

The chain employs TRBV19 and TRBJ2-2; TRBD1 matches 8 bases. V shed 6 bases, J shed 1 base, and the junction held 4 bases outside the gene matches. The CDR3 loop spans 15 amino acids. Germline V CDR1 and CDR2: LNHDA, SQIVND (reference sequence). Here the CDR3 DNA reads TGTGCCAGTAGGACCGGGACAGGGAACACCGGGGAGCTGTTTTTT. It is translated as CASRTGTGNTGELFF.

This clonotype came up many times. The J gene is TRBJ2-1, the V gene TRBV6-1; the match to TRBD2 covers 8 bases. V lost 5 bases to trimming and J lost 6 bases; unmatched junction nucleotides: 9. The CDR3 totals 15 residues. Germline V lookup: CDR1 MNHNS, CDR2 SASEGT. CDR3 in DNA: TGTGCCAGCAGTTCCGGGACTAGATCGGTCAATGAGCAGTTCTTC. This sequence encodes CASSSGTRSVNEQFF.

This clonotype was seen more than once but under ten times. V is TRBV6-4 and J is TRBJ2-1, with 7 positions matching TRBD2. The germline CDR1 and CDR2 sequences are MRHNA and SNTAGT. V lost 3 bases to trimming and J lost 5 bases; unmatched junction nucleotides: 1. The CDR3 runs 13 residues. For the CDR3, the DNA is TGTGCCAGCAGTGATGGGACTAACAATGAGCAGTTCTTC. This sequence encodes CASSDGTNNEQFF.

This clonotype was counted many times. The DNA of the CDR3 is TGTGCCACCAGCACTCTTGGACAGGGCTCGGCCGAGCAGTTCTTC. Amino acids: CATSTLGQGSAEQFF. The chain has TRBV15 and TRBJ2-1, with TRBD1 matching 8 bases. This CDR3 region has 15 residues. The J segment lost 10 bases and the V segment lost 4 bases, leaving 12 bases of the junction unmatched. Germline V gene data show CDR1 as LNHNV and CDR2 as YYDKDF (reference sequence).

This clonotype turned up a few times. DNA of the CDR3: TGCAGCGTGTTGCTGCGCGGGAGATTGAAGAATGAGCAGTTCTTC. As protein: CSVLLRGRLKNEQFF. The chain couples TRBV29-1 to TRBJ2-1; the match to TRBD2 covers 7 bases. The CDR3 consists of 15 residues. CDR1 and CDR2 (germline): SQVTM, ANQGSEA. After removal of 6 bases from V and 7 bases from J, the junction contained 15 bases not matched to a gene.

CDR3 sequence reads: CASSASGSRSYNEQFF. CDR3 sequence (DNA): TGTGCCAGCAGCGCGTCCGGGAGCCGCTCCTACAATGAGCAGTTCTTC. The rearrangement joins TRBV9 to TRBJ2-1; D might be TRBD2 (6 bases). CDR3 length: 16 residues. V gave up 3 bases and J gave up 0 bases, with 13 bases separating them. Germline V gives CDR1 SGDLS, CDR2 YYNGEE.

This clonotype has just a few counts. This sequence joins TRBV5-6 and TRBJ2-3; 9 positions match TRBD1. The germline V gene has CDR1 SGHDT and CDR2 YYEEEE. The ends lost 2 bases at V and 3 bases at J; junction bases unmatched: 7. The CDR3 loop spans 16 amino acids. This CDR3 reads CASSLKGQGITDTQYF. Here the CDR3 DNA reads TGTGCCAGCAGCTTAAAGGGACAGGGTATTACAGATACGCAGTATTTT.

This clonotype was found many times. The chain joins TRBV12-3 or TRBV12-4 to TRBJ2-3, with 8 bases fitting TRBD2. The CDR3 has 16 amino acids. The ends lost 6 bases at V and 2 bases at J; junction bases unmatched: 10. CDR3 nucleotides: TGTGCCAGCAGACCAAGCGGGGGTTTGCACACAGATACGCAGTATTTT. Its translation is CASRPSGGLHTDTQYF.

This clonotype was picked up one time. This may come from a read error, since a much larger clone is one base off. The chain carries TRBV30 and TRBJ1-3, with 7 bases that match TRBD1. The CDR3 has 16 residues. CDR1 and CDR2 (germline): GTSNPN, SVGIG (reference sequence). CDR3 in DNA: TGTGCCTGGAGTGGACAGGGATACTACTCTGGAGACACCATATATTTT. Residues: CAWSGQGYYSGDTIYF.